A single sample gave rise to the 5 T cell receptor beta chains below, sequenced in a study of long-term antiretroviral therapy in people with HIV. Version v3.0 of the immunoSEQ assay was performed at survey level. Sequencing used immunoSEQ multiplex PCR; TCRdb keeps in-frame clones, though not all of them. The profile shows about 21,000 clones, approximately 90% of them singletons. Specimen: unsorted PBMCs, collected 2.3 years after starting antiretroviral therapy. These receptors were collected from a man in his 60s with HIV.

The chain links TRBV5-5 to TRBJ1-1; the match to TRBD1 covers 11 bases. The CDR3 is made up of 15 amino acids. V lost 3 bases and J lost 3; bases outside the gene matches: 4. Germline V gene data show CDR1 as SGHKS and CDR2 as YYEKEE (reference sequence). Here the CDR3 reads CASSSPGQGDTEAFF. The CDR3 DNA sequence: TGTGCCAGCAGCTCTCCGGGACAGGGGGACACTGAAGCTTTCTTT. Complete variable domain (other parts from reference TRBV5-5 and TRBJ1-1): DAGVTQSPTHLIKTRGQQVTLRCSPISGHKSVSWYQQVLGQGPQFIFQYYEKEERGRGNFPDRFSARQFPNYSSELNVNALLLGDSALYLCASSSPGQGDTEAFFGQGTRLTVV.

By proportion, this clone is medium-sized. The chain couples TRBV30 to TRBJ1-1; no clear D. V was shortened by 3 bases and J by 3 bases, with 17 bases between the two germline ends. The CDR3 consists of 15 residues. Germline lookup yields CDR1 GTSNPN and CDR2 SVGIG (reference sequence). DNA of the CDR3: TGTGCCTGGAGCGGCTTAAGGGTAATTGACACTGAAGCTTTCTTT. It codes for CAWSGLRVIDTEAFF.

The CDR3 DNA follows: TGTGCCAGCATGGGCAGGGGGCGTGATGGCTACACCTTC. It specifies CASMGRGRDGYTF. The chain uses TRBV2 and TRBJ1-2, with 8 bases that match TRBD1. Germline V gene sequence: CDR1 SNHLY, CDR2 FYNNEI. The CDR3 has 13 amino acids. Germline trimming cut 7 bases from V and 6 bases from J; bases unmatched to any gene: 7.

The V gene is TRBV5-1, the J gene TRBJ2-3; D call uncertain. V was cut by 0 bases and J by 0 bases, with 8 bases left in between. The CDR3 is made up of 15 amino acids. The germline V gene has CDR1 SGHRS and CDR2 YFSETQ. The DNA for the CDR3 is TGCGCCAGCAGCTTGGCCCCCTCTAGCACAGATACGCAGTATTTT. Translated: CASSLAPSSTDTQYF.

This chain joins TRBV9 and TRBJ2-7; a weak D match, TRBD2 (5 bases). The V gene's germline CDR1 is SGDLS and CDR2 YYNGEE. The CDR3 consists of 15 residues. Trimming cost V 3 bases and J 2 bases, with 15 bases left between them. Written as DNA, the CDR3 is TGTGCCAGCAGCGCCTCTGGGAGTCTAGCCTACGAGCAGTACTTC. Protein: CASSASGSLAYEQYF.